This paragraph reports one T cell receptor (beta chain). What it binds is unknown. Germline V gives CDR1 MDHEN, CDR2 SYDVKM. V lost 6 bases and J 8 bases, leaving 13 bases between the germline ends. The CDR3 length is 12 residues. The data are from a study of beta chain features in type 1 diabetes. Cells sorted by CD45RO/CCR7/CD25/CD127/CD95/CD27 comprised CD4+ naive, central memory, regulatory and stem cell-like memory cells. Expressed TCRB transcripts were sequenced because the entire RNA isolate underwent reverse transcription. Clones were sequenced by immunoSEQ multiplex PCR, and TCRdb holds only the in-frame ones, with some missing. The data contain under 350,000 clones, roughly an eighth of them singletons. Findings of the study overall: The study found fewer insertions and more deletions at VDJ junctions in type 1 diabetes patients. In cDNA sequencing, cells with high TCR expression could be over-represented. All four CD4+ subsets of Type 1 diabetes patients contained TCRB CDR3s that were moderately but significantly shorter.

Sample: naive CD4+ T cells from blood. This clonotype was obtained from a man between 25 and 39 years old with type 1 diabetes. The chain employs TRBV28 and TRBJ1-2; D remains unclear. The DNA for the CDR3 is TGTGCCAGCAGCCTGGGAGTCGGAGGCTACACCTTC. This translates into CASSLGVGGYTF.